Sequencing of this TCR beta chain was carried out in a study of CD4 and CD8 cells across lung adenocarcinoma regions (dated by TCRdb to 2016 to 2018). Regarding the complete study: The study compared tumor centers with tumor margins to examine intratumor heterogeneity of the T cell receptor repertoire.

Cut back by 7 bases and 13 bases, the V and J ends lie 35 bases apart. Taken from the germline V gene, the CDR1 and CDR2 loops are MNHNS and SASEGT. Including the terminal cysteine and phenylalanine, the CDR3 comprises 18 residues. Only the CDR3 portion is preserved as DNA: 54 bases, with reading frame beginning at the first base. The library relied on PCR. The instrument given in TCRdb is HiSeq X Ten. TCRdb handled the public reads itself, with Q25 trimming in fastp and clone calling in MiXCR, and kept productive beta chains. Rows matching on CDR3 protein sequence are summarized as one entry with the most common DNA and genes. This sample gives over 5,500 distinct CDR3 sequences in total; under 55% of them show up just once. The ten largest clones take up over 15% of the sample. A note on this clonotype: The antigen this receptor binds is unknown. Base qualities are not provided; no much larger clone lies one nucleotide away.

Donors were patients with localized lung adenocarcinoma, a subtype of non-small cell lung cancer. These samples came from the centers of localized lung adenocarcinomas. CD8+ T cells from tumor tissue were profiled separately from CD4+ T cells for TCR repertoire analysis. The V gene is TRBV6-1 and the J gene is TRBJ2-4, with the D gene possibly TRBD1 or TRBD2, each one fitting 6 bases. This clonotype was sampled from a female donor with lung adenocarcinoma. The CD4 and CD8 labels of this study may be unreliable. Material: CD8+ T cells from the center of a lung tumor. The cell subset or site label, read with the paper, signifies: tumor center region. The sequenced DNA is TGTGCCAGCACCGCTGCGGGGACTGGGGGGCGTGACCCAGATACGCAGTACTTC. This gives the protein CASTAAGTGGRDPDTQYF.